These 15 T cell receptor beta chains came from one sample sequenced in a study of CD8+ T cells in alopecia areata. Extracted from the samples, RNA was reverse transcribed into cDNA to serve as the sequencing template. Method: immunoSEQ multiplex PCR; TCRdb's copy keeps in-frame clones and lacks some. The sample yields roughly 140,000 clones, 45% to 60% seen once. Sequenced here: CD4+ T cells sorted from blood, sampled at week 0. These receptors came from a human donor with alopecia areata.

This clone was seen just once. This chain links TRBV30 with TRBJ2-7; 8 bases line up with TRBD2. The length of the CDR3 is 15 residues. Looked up from germline, CDR1 is GTSNPN and CDR2 is SVGIG (reference sequence). V dropped 3 bases and J dropped 6; count of bases not matched to a gene: 13. The CDR3 protein is CAWSNTGTSRSEQYF. In DNA, the CDR3 is TGTGCCTGGAGCAACACCGGGACTAGTCGCTCCGAGCAGTACTTC.

The rearrangement joins TRBV5-4 to TRBJ1-1, with unresolved D. CDR1 is SGHNT and CDR2 is YYREEE in the germline V gene (reference sequence). This CDR3 contains 15 residues. Trimming removed 0 bases from V and 3 bases from J, with 12 bases in between. CDR3 in amino acids: CASSLARRVDTEAFF. Here the CDR3 DNA reads TGTGCCAGCAGCTTGGCGAGAAGGGTCGACACTGAAGCTTTCTTT.

The chain employs TRBV4-1 and TRBJ2-1; 9 bases align to TRBD1. V was pared by 2 bases and J by 4 bases, with 6 bases of the junction left unmatched. The CDR3 sequence is 16 residues long. Per germline, CDR1 MGHRA and CDR2 YSYEKL. The CDR3 coding sequence is TGCGCCAGCAGCCAATCCGGGACAGGGCTTTACAATGAGCAGTTCTTC. Its protein is CASSQSGTGLYNEQFF.

The chain joins TRBV4-1 to TRBJ2-5, with 8 positions matching TRBD2. CDR1 is MGHRA and CDR2 is YSYEKL in the germline V gene. The ends lost 0 bases at V and 5 bases at J; junction bases unmatched: 5. This CDR3 region has 15 residues. The CDR3 DNA reads TGCGCCAGCAGCCAAGACGGGGCGGGAGGCGAGACCCAGTACTTC. Translation gives CASSQDGAGGETQYF.

There are a few counts of this clone. The gene calls are TRBV5-8 and TRBJ2-3; a weak D match, TRBD2 (5 bases). Trimming stripped 0 bases from V and 14 bases from J, with 25 bases between. The CDR3 has 16 amino acids. Germline V lookup: CDR1 SGHTS, CDR2 YDEGEE. CDR3 coding DNA: TGTGCCAGCAGCTTGGTCCTTTACAGCGGAGGCCACCCCTGGTATTTT. Protein product: CASSLVLYSGGHPWYF.

This sequence joins TRBV4-3 and TRBJ1-2; D call uncertain. Germline V gives CDR1 LGHNA, CDR2 YSLEER. V dropped 0 bases and J dropped 4 bases, with 12 bases sitting between them. This CDR3 is 15 amino acids long. CDR3 in amino acids: CASSQDPGGSYGYTF. CDR3 bases: TGCGCCAGCAGCCAAGACCCCGGCGGGAGCTATGGCTACACCTTC.

This chain connects TRBV7-2 to TRBJ2-3; perhaps TRBD2 as D (6 bases). Trimming left V 3 bases short and J 2 bases short, with 9 bases between. The CDR3 is 14 residues long. The germline CDR1 and CDR2 sequences are SGHTA and FQGNSA. CDR3 protein: CASSLGGNTDTQYF. Written as DNA, the CDR3 is TGTGCCAGCAGCTTGGGCGGGAACACAGATACGCAGTATTTT.

This clone was observed a handful of times. The rearrangement joins TRBV2 to TRBJ2-4, with a tentative D call TRBD1 (6 bases). Trimming removed 8 bases from V and 9 bases from J, with 11 bases in between. This CDR3 region has 11 residues. Germline lookup yields CDR1 SNHLY and CDR2 FYNNEI. The CDR3: CASLQGSIQYF. The CDR3 region has the DNA TGTGCCAGCCTACAGGGTTCCATTCAGTACTTC.

The DNA of the CDR3 is TGTGCCACCGAGCAGGGGAAATGGAATGGCTACACCTTC. This encodes CATEQGKWNGYTF. The chain has TRBV28 and TRBJ1-2; tentative D call: TRBD1 (6 bases). The germline CDR1 and CDR2 sequences are MDHEN and SYDVKM. Trimming removed 10 bases at V and 6 bases at J, with 18 bases between. The CDR3 consists of 13 residues.

The chain recombines TRBV7-2 with TRBJ1-5, with D perhaps TRBD1 (5 bases). The V gene's germline CDR1 is SGHTA and CDR2 FQGNSA. The germline V and J ends were trimmed by 0 bases and 0 bases, with 6 bases remaining between them. The CDR3 covers 15 residues. The CDR3 spells CASSLAGGSNQPQHF. The CDR3 DNA follows: TGTGCCAGCAGCTTAGCGGGGGGTAGCAATCAGCCCCAGCATTTT.

Written as DNA, the CDR3 is TGCAGCGTGGCAGGGAGGCGGCAAGAGACCCAGTACTTC. The encoded protein is CSVAGRRQETQYF. The chain has TRBV29-1 and TRBJ2-5, with D tentatively TRBD2 (6 bases). The CDR3 consists of 13 residues. V lost 6 bases and J 2 bases, leaving 13 bases between the germline ends. CDR1 is SQVTM, CDR2 ANQGSEA, per germline.

The rearrangement uses TRBV7-2 and TRBJ1-1, with a tentative D call TRBD1 (5 bases). Trimming removed 0 bases from V and 4 bases from J, with 15 bases in between. Germline CDR1 SGHTA, CDR2 FQGNSA. The CDR3 is 16 residues long. The CDR3 nucleotides are TGTGCCAGCAGCTTAGCTTGGGACCCGAAGATCACTGAAGCTTTCTTT. Translation: CASSLAWDPKITEAFF.

The table lists this clone with a few counts. This rearrangement joins TRBV29-1 to TRBJ2-1; TRBD2 aligns across 11 bases. The V and J ends lost 7 bases and 15 bases, in that order; junction bases with no gene match: 17. This CDR3 spans 14 amino acids. From germline, CDR1 is SQVTM and CDR2 ANQGSEA. In DNA form, the CDR3 reads TGCAGCGCCCAGCCGGGACTAGCGGAAATAAGGGCGTTCTTC. This sequence encodes CSAQPGLAEIRAFF.

This clone turned up a few times. The CDR3 coding sequence is TGCGCCAGCAGTCGGGGCGGGGGGCAGGAAGAGACCCAGTACTTC. Its protein is CASSRGGGQEETQYF. The V and J genes are TRBV10-2 and TRBJ2-5, with 8 bases fitting TRBD2. Losses at the gene ends were 5 bases for V and 3 bases for J; bases not matched to a gene: 8. The germline CDR1 and CDR2 sequences are WSHSY and SAAADI. This CDR3 comprises 15 residues.

This clone came up a few times. The gene calls are TRBV6-6 and TRBJ2-5, with a possible D match to TRBD2 (5 bases). This CDR3 is built from 13 residues. Germline CDR1 and CDR2: MNHNY and SVGAGI (reference sequence). V was trimmed by 5 bases and J by 1 base, leaving 8 bases between them. The CDR3 DNA is TGTGCCAGCAGTCCTCTAGCCCAAGAGACCCAGTACTTC. Encoded protein: CASSPLAQETQYF.